This entry is about one TCR beta chain. Antigen specificity is unknown. This record belongs to a study of cytomegalovirus exposure and HLA in healthy donors. In the study overall: For the approximately 400 genotyped donors, more than 80% fell within the Caucasian-associated ancestry cluster. Study-level results: DRB1 had the most TCR associations and HLA-C the fewest, a later analysis found, with rates varying by HLA locus. The classifier, whose performance was assessed in both the original and validation cohorts, reportedly diagnosed cytomegalovirus status with high specificity and sensitivity.

Those who donated were healthy bone marrow donors. The PCR ran on 60 Vbeta and 13 Jbeta primers. The repertoire was sequenced with immunoSEQ multiplex PCR; TCRdb's copy has only in-frame clones and lacks some. This table holds some 120,000 clones, around 70% found once. Sequences were obtained from PBMCs. The receptor's source is a woman between 18 and 30 years old in good health and CMV-seronegative.

CDR3 DNA sequence: TGTGCCAGCAGTGAAAATTTCCAAGGACAGGGGGGAGTTGCAACTAATGAAAAACTGTTTTTT. It specifies CASSENFQGQGGVATNEKLFF. The chain uses TRBV6-1 and TRBJ1-4, with TRBD1 matching over 10 bases. The CDR3 contains 21 residues. Trimming cost V 2 bases and J 0 bases; bases outside gene matches: 15. Per germline, CDR1 MNHNS and CDR2 SASEGT.